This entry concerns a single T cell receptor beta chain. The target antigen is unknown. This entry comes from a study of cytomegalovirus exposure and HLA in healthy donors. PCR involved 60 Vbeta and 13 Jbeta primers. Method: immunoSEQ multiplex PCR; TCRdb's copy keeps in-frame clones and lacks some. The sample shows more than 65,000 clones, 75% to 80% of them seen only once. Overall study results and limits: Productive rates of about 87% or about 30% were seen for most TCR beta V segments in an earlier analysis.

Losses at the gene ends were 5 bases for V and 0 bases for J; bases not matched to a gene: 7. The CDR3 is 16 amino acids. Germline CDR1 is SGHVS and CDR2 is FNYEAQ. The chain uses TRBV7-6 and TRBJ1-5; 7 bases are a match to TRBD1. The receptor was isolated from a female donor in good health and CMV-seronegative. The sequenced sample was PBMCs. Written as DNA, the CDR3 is TGTGCCAGCAGCGCCTGGGACAGAAATAGCAATCAGCCCCAGCATTTT. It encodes CASSAWDRNSNQPQHF.